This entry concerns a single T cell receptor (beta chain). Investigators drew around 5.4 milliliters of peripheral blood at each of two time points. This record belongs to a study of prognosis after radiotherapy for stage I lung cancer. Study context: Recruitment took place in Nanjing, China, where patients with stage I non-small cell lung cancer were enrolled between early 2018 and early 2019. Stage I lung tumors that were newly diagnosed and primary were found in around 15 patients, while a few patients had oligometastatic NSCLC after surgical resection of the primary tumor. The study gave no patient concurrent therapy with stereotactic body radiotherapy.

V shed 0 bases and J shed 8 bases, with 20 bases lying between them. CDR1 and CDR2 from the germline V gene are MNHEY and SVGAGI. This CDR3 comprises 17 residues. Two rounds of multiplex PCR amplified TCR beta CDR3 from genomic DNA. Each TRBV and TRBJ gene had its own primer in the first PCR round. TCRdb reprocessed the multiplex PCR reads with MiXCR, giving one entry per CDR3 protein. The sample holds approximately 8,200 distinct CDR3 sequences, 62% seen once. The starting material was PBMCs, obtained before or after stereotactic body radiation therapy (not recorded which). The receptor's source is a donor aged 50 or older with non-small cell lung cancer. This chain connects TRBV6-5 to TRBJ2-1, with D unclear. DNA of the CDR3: TGTGCCAGCAGTTACTCTATTAGGGAAGGGCCCCTTGATGAGCAGTTCTTC. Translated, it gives CASSYSIREGPLDEQFF.